The source of this T cell receptor beta chain is a study of human T cells and chemical hapten exposure (dated by TCRdb to the early 2020s). Background on the whole study: For sensitization, 2% DPC in acetone was applied to a roughly 2 cm by roughly 2 cm area of upper inner arm skin. Patients additionally received weekly therapeutic DPC doses to the scalp throughout the approximately 22-week study period. The libraries were sequenced as a pool, and the TCR yield per sample differed mostly because of small variations in library volumes within the pool. Nearly 30 alopecia patients gave blood for TCR sequencing at one to four time points (pre-sensitization, 2, 6 and 24 weeks). Blood was sampled from patients pre-sensitization (week 0) and at 2, 6 and about 24 weeks after DPC sensitization. Patch testing was performed on the upper back with Finn chambers containing 0.01% DPC, and the patch tests were scored after 6 days according to International Contact Dermatitis Research Group standards. The study tracked peripheral blood TCR repertoire changes in vivo during primary and secondary sensitization to the hapten diphenylcyclopropenone (DPC) in alopecia patients. Alopecia areata with under or over 50% scalp involvement, alopecia totalis and alopecia universalis were represented in the patient cohort, which was mostly female. Here is what the overall study found, with its caveats: DPC sensitization did not change how many TCRs were above 1 in 1000 frequency, and no evidence was found of alterations in global repertoire structure. After repeated subsampling, the strength of the expansion versus patch-test correlation and the threshold at which it became significant changed. Compared with pre-sensitization or healthy control sets, expanded TCRs formed significantly more large CDR3 similarity clusters, which is consistent with antigen-driven responses. The number of PT1 expanded TCRs positively correlated with patch test score, significant at thresholds 8, 16 and 32 but not 4. Alopecia, a presumed autoimmune disease, was present in all patients, so the immune response of the patients might differ from that of healthy individuals.

For this clonotype: Its target antigen remains unknown. Base qualities are missing; no much larger clone stands one base away.

CDR1 and CDR2, looked up from the germline V gene, are MNHEY and SVGEGT. Trimming leaves V shorter by 7 bases and J shorter by 9 bases, with the junction holding 9 bases beyond the gene matches. Spanning cysteine to phenylalanine, the CDR3 consists of 13 amino acids. The only DNA kept is the CDR3, 39 bases in frame from the first base. What the time point label conveys for this sample: pre-sensitization, week 0. The treatment or condition label corresponds to: therapeutic diphenylcyclopropenone sensitization with weekly scalp DPC. At every patch-test visit, the blood draw took place before the patch test was put on. Patients were eligible if aged 18 to 70, diagnosed with alopecia and judged suitable for DPC therapy, and pregnant patients were excluded. Unfractionated whole blood was collected in Tempus Blood RNA tubes, and total RNA was extracted from that blood. Library construction relied on RACE. The sample was run on a NextSeq 500. During library preparation, unique molecular identifiers were attached to individual cDNA molecules so that TCRs could be counted quantitatively and reproducibly. From each blood RNA sample, both TCR alpha and TCR beta chains were sequenced. Per the original workflow: The median number of TCRs per sample was 95,638, ranging from about 20,000 to 750,000. The Decombinator software suite was used to annotate V, J and CDR3 in the TCR reads. For PS versus PT1 abundance plots, all samples were subsampled to the same number of TCRs (28,000). TCRs were defined as expanded if absent before sensitization and observed at least eight times at the 2-week time point. TCRdb reanalyzed the raw reads on its own, using fastp at Q25 for trimming and MiXCR for clone calling, and kept in-frame beta chains. One record per CDR3 amino acid sequence lists the most common genes and DNA. The V and J calls were not made by the authors but by TCRdb's processing. The sample table records a few hundred thousand distinct CDR3 sequences; 4.5% to 7% of these occur just once. The top ten clonotypes cover approximately 8.2% of the sample.

The receptor was derived from a woman aged 18-29 years with alopecia areata. Some clones in this sample may be carry-over from other donors' samples. The starting material was whole blood, obtained in connection with sensitization to the hapten diphenylcyclopropenone (DPC). The chain uses TRBV6-2 or TRBV6-3 and TRBJ1-1; the central 9 bases match TRBD1. The DNA sequence is as follows: TGTGCCAGCATTCCAGGACAGGGGATTCAAGCTTTCTTT. The translation is CASIPGQGIQAFF.